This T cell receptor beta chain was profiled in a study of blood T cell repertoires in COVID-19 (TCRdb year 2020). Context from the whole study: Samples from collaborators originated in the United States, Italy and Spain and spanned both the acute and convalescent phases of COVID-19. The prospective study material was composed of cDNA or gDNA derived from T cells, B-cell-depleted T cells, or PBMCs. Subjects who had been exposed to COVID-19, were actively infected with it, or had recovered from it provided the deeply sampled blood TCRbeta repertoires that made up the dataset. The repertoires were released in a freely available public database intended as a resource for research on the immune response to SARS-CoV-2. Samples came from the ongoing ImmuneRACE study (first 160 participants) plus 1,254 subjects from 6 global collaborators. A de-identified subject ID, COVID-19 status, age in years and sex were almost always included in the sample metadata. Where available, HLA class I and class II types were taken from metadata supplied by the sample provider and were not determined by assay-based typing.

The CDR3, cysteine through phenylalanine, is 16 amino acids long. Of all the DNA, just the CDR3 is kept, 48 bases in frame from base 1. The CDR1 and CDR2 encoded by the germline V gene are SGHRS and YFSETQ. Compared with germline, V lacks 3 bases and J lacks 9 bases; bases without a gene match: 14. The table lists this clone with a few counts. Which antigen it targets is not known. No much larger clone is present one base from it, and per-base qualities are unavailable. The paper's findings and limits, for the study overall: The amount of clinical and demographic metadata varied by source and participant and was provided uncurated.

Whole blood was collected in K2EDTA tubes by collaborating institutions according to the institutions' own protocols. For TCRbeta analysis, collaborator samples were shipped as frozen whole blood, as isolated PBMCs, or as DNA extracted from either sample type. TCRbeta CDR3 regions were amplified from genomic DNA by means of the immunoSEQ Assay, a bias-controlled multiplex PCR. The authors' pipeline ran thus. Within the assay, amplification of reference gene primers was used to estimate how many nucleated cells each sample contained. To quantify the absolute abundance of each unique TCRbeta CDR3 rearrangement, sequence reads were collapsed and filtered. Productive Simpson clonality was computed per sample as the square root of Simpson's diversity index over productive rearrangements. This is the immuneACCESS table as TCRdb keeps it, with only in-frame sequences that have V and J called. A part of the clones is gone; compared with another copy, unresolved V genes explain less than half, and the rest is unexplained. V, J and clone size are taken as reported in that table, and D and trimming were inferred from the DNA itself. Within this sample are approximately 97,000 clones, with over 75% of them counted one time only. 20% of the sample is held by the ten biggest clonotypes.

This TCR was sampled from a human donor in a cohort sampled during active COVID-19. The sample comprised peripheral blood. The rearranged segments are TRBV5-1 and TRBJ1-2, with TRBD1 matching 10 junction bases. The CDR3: CASSYSGTGVRERYTF. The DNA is TGCGCCAGCAGCTACTCCGGGACAGGGGTGCGTGAACGCTACACCTTC.